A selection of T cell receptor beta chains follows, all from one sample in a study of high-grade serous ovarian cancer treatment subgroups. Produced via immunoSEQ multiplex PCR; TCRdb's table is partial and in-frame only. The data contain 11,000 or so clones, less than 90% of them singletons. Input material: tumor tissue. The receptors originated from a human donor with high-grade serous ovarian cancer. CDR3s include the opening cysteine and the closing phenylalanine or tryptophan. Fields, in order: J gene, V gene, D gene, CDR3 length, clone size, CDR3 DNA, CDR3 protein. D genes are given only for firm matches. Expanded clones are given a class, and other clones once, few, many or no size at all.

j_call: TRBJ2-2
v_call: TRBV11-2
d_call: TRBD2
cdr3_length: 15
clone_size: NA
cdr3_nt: TGTGCCAGCAGCATCGTAGCGGGAAGGACCGGGGAGCTGTTTTTT
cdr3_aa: CASSIVAGRTGELFF

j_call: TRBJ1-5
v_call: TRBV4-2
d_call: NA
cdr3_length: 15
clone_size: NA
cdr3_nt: TGTGCCAGCAGCCAGGACTACGGCGGGACTCAGCCCCAGCATTTT
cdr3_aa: CASSQDYGGTQPQHF

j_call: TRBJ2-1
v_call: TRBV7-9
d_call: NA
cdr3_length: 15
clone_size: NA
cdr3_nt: TGTGCCAGCAGCTTAGCTGGCAGGGCGGGCAATGAGCAGTTCTTC
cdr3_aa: CASSLAGRAGNEQFF

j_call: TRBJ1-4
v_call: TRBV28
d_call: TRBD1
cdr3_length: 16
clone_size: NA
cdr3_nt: TGTGCCAGCAGTGGGGGACAGGGCCCTTTCGAGGGAAAACTGTTTTTT
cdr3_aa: CASSGGQGPFEGKLFF

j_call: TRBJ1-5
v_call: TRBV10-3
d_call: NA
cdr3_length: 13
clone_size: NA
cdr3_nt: TGTGCCATCAGCTATGGGTTTAATCAGCCCCAGCATTTT
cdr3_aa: CAISYGFNQPQHF

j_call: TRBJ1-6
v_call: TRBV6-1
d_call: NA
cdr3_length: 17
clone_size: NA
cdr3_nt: TGTGCCAGCAGTGACGCCCAGGGGTCTGACTATAATTCACCCCTCCACTTT
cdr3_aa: CASSDAQGSDYNSPLHF

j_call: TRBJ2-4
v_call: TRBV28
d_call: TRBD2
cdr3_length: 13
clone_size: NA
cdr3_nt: TGTGCCAGCAGTTTGCGGGGGACGGACATTCAGTACTTC
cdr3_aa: CASSLRGTDIQYF

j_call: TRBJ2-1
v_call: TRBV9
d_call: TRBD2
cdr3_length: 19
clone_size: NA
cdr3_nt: TGTGCCAGCAGCGTAGGGGTACTAGCGGGAGGGAGCTCCTACAATGAGCAGTTCTTC
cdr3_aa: CASSVGVLAGGSSYNEQFF

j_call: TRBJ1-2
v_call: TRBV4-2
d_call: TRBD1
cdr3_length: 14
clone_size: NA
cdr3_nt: TGTGCCAGCAGGTTACAGGGGGTTGACTATGGCTACACCTTC
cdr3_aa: CASRLQGVDYGYTF

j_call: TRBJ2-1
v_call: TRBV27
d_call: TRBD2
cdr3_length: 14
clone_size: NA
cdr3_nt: TGTGCCAGCAGCAGAGCGGGAGTCTACAATGAGCAGTTCTTC
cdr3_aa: CASSRAGVYNEQFF

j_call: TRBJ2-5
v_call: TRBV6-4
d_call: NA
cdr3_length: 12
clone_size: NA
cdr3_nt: TGTGCCAGGTGGCCCCTCGGAGAGACCCAGTACTTC
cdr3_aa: CARWPLGETQYF

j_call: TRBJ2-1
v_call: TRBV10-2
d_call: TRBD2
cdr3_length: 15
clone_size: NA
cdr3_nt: TGCGCCAGCAGTTTAGCGGGAATCTCCTACAATGAGCAGTTCTTC
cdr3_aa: CASSLAGISYNEQFF

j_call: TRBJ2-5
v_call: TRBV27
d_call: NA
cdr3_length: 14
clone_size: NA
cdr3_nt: TGTGCCAGCAGTCCTTCCGGACCTCAAGAGACCCAGTACTTC
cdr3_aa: CASSPSGPQETQYF

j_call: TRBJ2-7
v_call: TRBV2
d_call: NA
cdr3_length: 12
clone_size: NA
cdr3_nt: TGTGCCAGCAATTCCAGGCTCTACGAGCAGTACTTC
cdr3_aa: CASNSRLYEQYF

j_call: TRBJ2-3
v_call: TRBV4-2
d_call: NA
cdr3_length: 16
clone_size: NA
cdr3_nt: TGTGCCAGCCGCTTGTCCGGGACGGTTAGCACAGATACGCAGTATTTT
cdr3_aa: CASRLSGTVSTDTQYF

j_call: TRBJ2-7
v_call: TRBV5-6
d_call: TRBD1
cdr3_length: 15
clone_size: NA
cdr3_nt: TGTGCCAGCAGCGGCGACAGGGGGTATTCCTACGAGCAGTACTTC
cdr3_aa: CASSGDRGYSYEQYF

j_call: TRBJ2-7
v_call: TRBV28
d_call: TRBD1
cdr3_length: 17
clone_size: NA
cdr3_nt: TGTGCCAGCAGTTTAAAGTTATGGACAGGGGGTGCCTACGAGCAGTACTTC
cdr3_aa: CASSLKLWTGGAYEQYF

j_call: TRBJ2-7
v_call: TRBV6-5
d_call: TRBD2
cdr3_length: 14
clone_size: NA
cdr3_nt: TGTGCCAGCAACTGGGTCGGCGGGAGTGACGAGCAGTACTTC
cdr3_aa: CASNWVGGSDEQYF

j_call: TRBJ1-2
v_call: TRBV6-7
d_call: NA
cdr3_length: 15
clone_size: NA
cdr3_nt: TGTGCCAGCAGTTCATGGGTCCGACCCTCTACCGGCTACACCTTC
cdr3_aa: CASSSWVRPSTGYTF

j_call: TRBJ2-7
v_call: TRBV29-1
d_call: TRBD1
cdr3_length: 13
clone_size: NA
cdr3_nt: TGCAGCGGAATGGACAGGGGGACCAACGAGCAGTACTTC
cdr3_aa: CSGMDRGTNEQYF

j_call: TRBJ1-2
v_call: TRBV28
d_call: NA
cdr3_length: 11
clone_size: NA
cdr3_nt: TGTGCCAGCAGTTGGGGATATGGCTACACCTTC
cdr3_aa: CASSWGYGYTF

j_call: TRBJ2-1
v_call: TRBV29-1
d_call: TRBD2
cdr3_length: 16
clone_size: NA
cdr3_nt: TGCAGCGTTGCGGGGACTACTAGCGGGCTTTACAATGAGCAGTTCTTC
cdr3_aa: CSVAGTTSGLYNEQFF

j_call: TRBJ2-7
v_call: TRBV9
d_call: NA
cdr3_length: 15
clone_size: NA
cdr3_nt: TGTGCCAGCAGCGGCGCTGGGGCAGATTCCTACGAGCAGTACTTC
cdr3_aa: CASSGAGADSYEQYF

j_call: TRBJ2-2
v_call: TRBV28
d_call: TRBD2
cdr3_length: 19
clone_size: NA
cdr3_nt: TGTGCCAGCAGTTTGACAGGGTCGACTAGCGGGGTGAACACCGGGGAGCTGTTTTTT
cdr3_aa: CASSLTGSTSGVNTGELFF

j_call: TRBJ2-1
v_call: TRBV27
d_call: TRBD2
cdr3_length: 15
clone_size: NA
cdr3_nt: TGTGCCAGCAGTTTTGCGGGAGGGGGGTACAATGAGCAGTTCTTC
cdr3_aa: CASSFAGGGYNEQFF

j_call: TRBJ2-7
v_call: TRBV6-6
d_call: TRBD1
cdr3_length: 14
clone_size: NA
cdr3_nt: TGTGCCAGCAGTACCCGACAGGGCTCCCACGAGCAGTACTTC
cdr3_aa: CASSTRQGSHEQYF

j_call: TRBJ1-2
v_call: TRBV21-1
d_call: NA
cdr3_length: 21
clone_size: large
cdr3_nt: TGTGCCAGCAGCATAGACAGGAGGTCGGACAGGGGCCTTATCCTCCACTATGGCTACACCTTC
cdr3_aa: CASSIDRRSDRGLILHYGYTF

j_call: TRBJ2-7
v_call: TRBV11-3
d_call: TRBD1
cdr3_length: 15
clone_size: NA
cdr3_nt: TGTGCCAGCAGCTTATCAGGGACAGGGTCCCACGAGCAGTACTTC
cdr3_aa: CASSLSGTGSHEQYF

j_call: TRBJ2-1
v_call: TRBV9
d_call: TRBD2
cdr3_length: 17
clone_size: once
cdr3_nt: TGTGCCAGCAGCGGATCAATACTAGCGGGACCGAACAATGAGCAGTTCTTC
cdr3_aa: CASSGSILAGPNNEQFF

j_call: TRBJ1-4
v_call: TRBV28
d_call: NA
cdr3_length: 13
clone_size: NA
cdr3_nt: TGTGCCAGCAGACGGAAGGGAAATGAAAAACTGTTTTTT
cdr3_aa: CASRRKGNEKLFF

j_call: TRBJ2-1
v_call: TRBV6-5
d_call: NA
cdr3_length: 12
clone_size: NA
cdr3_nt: TGTGCCAGCAGGGGACTTTACAATGAGCAGTTCTTC
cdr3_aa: CASRGLYNEQFF

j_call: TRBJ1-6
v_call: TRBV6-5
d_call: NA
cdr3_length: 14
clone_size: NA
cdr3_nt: TGTGCCAGCAGCCGAGGACAACGGAATTCACCCCTCCACTTT
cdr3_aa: CASSRGQRNSPLHF

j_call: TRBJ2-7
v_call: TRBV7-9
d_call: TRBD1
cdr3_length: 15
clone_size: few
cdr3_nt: TGTGCCAGCAGCTTAGCCGGGACAGTCTCCTACGAGCAGTACTTC
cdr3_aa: CASSLAGTVSYEQYF

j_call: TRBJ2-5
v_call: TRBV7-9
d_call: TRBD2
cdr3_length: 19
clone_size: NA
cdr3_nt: TGTGCCAGCAGCTTCCCCCGGGACTATCCTACACCCGTCCAAGAGACCCAGTACTTC
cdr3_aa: CASSFPRDYPTPVQETQYF

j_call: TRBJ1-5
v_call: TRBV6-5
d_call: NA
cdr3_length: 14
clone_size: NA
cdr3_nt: TGTGCCAGCAGGCCTGACGGACGCAATCAGCCCCAGCATTTT
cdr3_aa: CASRPDGRNQPQHF

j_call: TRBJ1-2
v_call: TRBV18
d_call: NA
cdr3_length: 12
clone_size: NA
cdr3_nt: TGTGCCAGCTCACCACAGGGTCACGGCTACACCTTC
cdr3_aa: CASSPQGHGYTF

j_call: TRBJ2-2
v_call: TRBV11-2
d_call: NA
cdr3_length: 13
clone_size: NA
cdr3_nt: TGTGCCAGCAGCTTATTGTCCTATGGGGAGCTGTTTTTT
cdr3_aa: CASSLLSYGELFF

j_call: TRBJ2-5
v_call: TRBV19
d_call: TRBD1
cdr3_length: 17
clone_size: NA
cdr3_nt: TGTGCCAGTAGTAGTAGACAGGGGGCGATCGGAGAAGAGACCCAGTACTTC
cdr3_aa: CASSSRQGAIGEETQYF

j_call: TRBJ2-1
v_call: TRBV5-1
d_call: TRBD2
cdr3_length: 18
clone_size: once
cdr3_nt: TGCGCCAGCAGCTTGGGGACTAGCGGGATAGATCTCTACAATGAGCAGTTCTTC
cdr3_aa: CASSLGTSGIDLYNEQFF

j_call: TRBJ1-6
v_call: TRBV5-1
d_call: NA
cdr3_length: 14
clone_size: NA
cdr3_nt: TGCGCCAGCAGCTTGGCCGTCTACAAGGGACCCCTCCACTTT
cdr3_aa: CASSLAVYKGPLHF

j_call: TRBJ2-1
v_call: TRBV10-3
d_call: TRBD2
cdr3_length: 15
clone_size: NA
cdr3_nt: TGTGCCATCAGTGACGCTAGCGGGCGATACAATGAGCAGTTCTTC
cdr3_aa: CAISDASGRYNEQFF

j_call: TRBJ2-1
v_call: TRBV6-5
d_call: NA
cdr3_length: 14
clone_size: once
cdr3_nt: TGTGCCAGCAGTTACAGCCAAGGAGCCCGCGGCATGGTCTTC
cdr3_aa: CASSYSQGARGMVF

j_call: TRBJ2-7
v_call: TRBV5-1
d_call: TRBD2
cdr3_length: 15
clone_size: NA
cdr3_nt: TGCGCCAGCAGCTTGGAGTTTGAACTAGCGGGCGAGCAGTACTTC
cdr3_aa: CASSLEFELAGEQYF

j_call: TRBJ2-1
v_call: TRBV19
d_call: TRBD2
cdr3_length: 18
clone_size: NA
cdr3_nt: TGTGCCAGTAGTACCCGCCCCCCCTCTAGCGGGAGTCTCAATGAGCAGTTCTTC
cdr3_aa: CASSTRPPSSGSLNEQFF

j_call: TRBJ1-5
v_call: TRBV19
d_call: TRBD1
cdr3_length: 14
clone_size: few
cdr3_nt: TGTGCCAGCCCTCGGGACAGGGAAAATCAGCCCCAGCATTTT
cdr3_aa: CASPRDRENQPQHF

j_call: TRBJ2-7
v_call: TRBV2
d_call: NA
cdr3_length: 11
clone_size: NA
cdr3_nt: TGTGCCAGCAGTGAAGGTTACGAGCAGTACTTC
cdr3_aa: CASSEGYEQYF

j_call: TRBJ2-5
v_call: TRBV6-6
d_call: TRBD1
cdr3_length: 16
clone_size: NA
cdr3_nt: TGTGCCAGCAGAGATCGACAGGGGCGGTACCAAGAGACCCAGTACTTC
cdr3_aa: CASRDRQGRYQETQYF

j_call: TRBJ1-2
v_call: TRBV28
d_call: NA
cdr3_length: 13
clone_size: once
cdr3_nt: TGTGCCAGCAGTTCCGGGACACTTTATGGCTACACCTTC
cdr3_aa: CASSSGTLYGYTF

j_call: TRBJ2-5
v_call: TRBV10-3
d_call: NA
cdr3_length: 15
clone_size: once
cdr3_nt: TGTGCCATCAGTGAGTCTCCCAGCGGAGAGGGGACCCAGTACTTC
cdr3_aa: CAISESPSGEGTQYF

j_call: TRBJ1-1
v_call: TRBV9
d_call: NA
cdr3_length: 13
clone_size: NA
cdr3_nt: TGTGCCAGCAGCCCATCTGGGTGGGCTGAAGCTTTCTTT
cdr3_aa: CASSPSGWAEAFF

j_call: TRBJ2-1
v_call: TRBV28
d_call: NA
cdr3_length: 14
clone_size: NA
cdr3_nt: TGTGCCAGCAAGGGAGGCGGGGCCTACAATGAGCAGTTCTTC
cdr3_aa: CASKGGGAYNEQFF

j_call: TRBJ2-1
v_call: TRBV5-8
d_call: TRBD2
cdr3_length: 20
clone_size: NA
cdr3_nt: TGTGCCAGCAGCTTAAGCAGATGGCTAGCGGGAGTTTCCCCATTTAATGAGCAGTTCTTC
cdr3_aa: CASSLSRWLAGVSPFNEQFF

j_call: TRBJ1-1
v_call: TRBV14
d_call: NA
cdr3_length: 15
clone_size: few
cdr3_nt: TGTGCCAGCAGCCTCAACACTGTCCCGGGGACTGAAGCTTTCTTT
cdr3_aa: CASSLNTVPGTEAFF

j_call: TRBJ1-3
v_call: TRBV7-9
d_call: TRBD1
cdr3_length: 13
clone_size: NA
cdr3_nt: TGTGCCAGCAGCTCCTCAGGGGGGGACACCATATATTTT
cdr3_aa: CASSSSGGDTIYF